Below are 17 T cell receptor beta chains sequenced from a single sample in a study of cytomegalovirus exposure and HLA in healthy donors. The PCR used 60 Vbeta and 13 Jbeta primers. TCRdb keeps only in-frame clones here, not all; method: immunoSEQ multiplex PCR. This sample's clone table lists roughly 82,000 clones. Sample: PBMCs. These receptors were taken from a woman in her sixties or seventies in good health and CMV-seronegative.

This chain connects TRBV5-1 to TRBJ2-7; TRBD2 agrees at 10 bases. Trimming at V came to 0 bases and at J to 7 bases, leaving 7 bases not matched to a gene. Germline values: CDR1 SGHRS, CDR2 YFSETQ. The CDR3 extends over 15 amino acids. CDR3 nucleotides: TGCGCCAGCAGCTTGGGAGCGGGAGGGCCGGGGGAGCAGTACTTC. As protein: CASSLGAGGPGEQYF. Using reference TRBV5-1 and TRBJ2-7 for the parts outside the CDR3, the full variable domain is KAGVTQTPRYLIKTRGQQVTLSCSPISGHRSVSWYQQTPGQGLQFLFEYFSETQRNKGNFPGRFSGRQFSNSRSEMNVSTLELGDSALYLCASSLGAGGPGEQYFGPGTRLTVT.

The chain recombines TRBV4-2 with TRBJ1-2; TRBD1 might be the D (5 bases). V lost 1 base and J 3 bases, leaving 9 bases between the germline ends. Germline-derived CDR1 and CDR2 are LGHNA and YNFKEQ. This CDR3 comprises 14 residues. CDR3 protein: CASSQVTRDYGYTF. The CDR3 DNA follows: TGTGCCAGCAGCCAAGTAACCAGGGACTATGGCTACACCTTC.

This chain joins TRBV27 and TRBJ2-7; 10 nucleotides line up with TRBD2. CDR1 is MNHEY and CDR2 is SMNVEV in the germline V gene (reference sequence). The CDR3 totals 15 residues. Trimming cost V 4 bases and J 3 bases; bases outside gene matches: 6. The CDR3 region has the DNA TGTGCCAGCAGTTCCAGGACTAGCGGTTTCTACGAGCAGTACTTC. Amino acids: CASSSRTSGFYEQYF.

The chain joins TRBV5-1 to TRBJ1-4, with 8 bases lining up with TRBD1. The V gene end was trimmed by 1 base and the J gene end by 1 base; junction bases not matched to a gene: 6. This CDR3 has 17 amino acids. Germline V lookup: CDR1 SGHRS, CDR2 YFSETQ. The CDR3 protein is CASSLKTGVGTNEKLFF. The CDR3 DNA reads TGCGCCAGCAGCTTGAAGACAGGGGTGGGAACTAATGAAAAACTGTTTTTT.

The chain's CDR3 is CASSLGKNYGYTF. CDR3 nucleotides: TGCGCCAGCAGCTTGGGTAAAAACTATGGCTACACCTTC. This chain uses TRBV5-1 with TRBJ1-2; D gene uncertain. CDR1 and CDR2 from the germline V gene are SGHRS and YFSETQ. This CDR3 region has 13 residues. Trimming removed 0 bases at V and 2 bases at J, with 5 bases between.

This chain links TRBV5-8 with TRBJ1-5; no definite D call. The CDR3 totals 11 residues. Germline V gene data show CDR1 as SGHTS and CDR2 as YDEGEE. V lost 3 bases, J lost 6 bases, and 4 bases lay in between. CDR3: CASSYSQPQHF. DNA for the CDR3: TGTGCCAGCAGCTATAGTCAGCCCCAGCATTTT.

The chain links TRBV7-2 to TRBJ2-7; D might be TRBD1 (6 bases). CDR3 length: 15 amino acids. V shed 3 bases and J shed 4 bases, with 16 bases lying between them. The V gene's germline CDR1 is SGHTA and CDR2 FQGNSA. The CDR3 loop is CASSLVTGRPYEQYF. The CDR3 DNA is TGTGCCAGCAGCTTGGTGACAGGCAGACCTTACGAGCAGTACTTC.

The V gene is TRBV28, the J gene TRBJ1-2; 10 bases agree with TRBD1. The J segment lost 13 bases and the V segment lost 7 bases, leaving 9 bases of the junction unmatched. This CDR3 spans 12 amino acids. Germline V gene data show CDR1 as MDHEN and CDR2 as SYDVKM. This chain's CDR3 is CASNPGQGSCTF. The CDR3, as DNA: TGTGCCAGCAATCCGGGACAGGGGTCGTGCACCTTC.

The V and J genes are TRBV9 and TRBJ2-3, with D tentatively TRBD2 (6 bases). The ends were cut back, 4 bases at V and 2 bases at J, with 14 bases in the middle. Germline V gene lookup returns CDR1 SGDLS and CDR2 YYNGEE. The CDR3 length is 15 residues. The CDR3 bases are TGTGCCAGCAGCTGGACTGGAGGGAACACAGATACGCAGTATTTT. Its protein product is CASSWTGGNTDTQYF.

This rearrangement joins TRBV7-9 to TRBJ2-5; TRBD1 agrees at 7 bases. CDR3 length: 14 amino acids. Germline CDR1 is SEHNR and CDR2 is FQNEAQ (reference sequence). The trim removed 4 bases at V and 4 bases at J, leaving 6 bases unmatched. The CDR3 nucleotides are TGTGCCAGCAGCTCAACAGGGGCGGCAGAGACCCAGTACTTC. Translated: CASSSTGAAETQYF.

The CDR3 protein is CAISAGIGVQETQYF. The CDR3 DNA is TGTGCCATCAGCGCCGGCATAGGGGTGCAAGAGACCCAGTACTTC. The chain carries TRBV10-3 and TRBJ2-5; D may be TRBD1 (5 bases). The CDR3 covers 15 residues. Germline assignment: CDR1 ENHRY and CDR2 SYGVKD. Trimming took off 6 bases at V and 2 bases at J, with 16 bases between the two ends.

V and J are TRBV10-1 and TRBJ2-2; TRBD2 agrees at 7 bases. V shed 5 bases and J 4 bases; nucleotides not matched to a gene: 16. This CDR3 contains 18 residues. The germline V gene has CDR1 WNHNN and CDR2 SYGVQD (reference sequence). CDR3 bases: TGCGCCAGCAGTTCTTCTCTCTTGGGGAGGGAGAGCACCGGGGAGCTGTTTTTT. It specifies CASSSSLLGRESTGELFF.

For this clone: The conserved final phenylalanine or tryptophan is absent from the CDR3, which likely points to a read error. The DNA for the CDR3 is TGTGCCAGCAGCGGGTCTAGAACCGGCGAGCAGTACCTC. Its protein is CASSGSRTGEQYL. The chain joins TRBV5-8 to TRBJ2-7; D gene uncertain. The germline V gene encodes CDR1 SGHTS and CDR2 YDEGEE. Trimming stripped 4 bases from V and 6 bases from J, with 14 bases between. The CDR3 sequence is 13 residues long.

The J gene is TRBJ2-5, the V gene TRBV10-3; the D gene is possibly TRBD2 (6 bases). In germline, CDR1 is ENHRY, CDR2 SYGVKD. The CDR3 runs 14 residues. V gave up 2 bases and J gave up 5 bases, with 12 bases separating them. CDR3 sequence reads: CAISEGGLRETQYF. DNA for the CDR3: TGTGCCATCAGTGAGGGGGGGTTGAGGGAGACCCAGTACTTC.

The CDR3 loop reads CASSTGQGVPDTQYF. DNA of the CDR3: TGTGCCAGCAGTACGGGACAGGGGGTCCCAGATACGCAGTATTTT. The chain joins TRBV2 to TRBJ2-3; the match to TRBD1 covers 11 bases. The CDR3 runs 15 residues. The V gene end was trimmed by 5 bases and the J gene end by 4 bases; junction bases not matched to a gene: 5. Per the germline V gene, CDR1 is SNHLY and CDR2 is FYNNEI. Complete variable domain (other parts from reference TRBV2 and TRBJ2-3): EPEVTQTPSHQVTQMGQEVILRCVPISNHLYFYWYRQILGQKVEFLVSFYNNEISEKSEIFDDQFSVERPDGSNFTLKIRSTKLEDSAMYFCASSTGQGVPDTQYFGPGTRLTVL.

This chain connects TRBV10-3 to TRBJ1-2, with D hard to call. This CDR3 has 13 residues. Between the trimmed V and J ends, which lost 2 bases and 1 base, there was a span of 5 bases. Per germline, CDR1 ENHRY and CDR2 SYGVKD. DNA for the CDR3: TGTGCCATCAGTGAGACCTATAACTATGGCTACACCTTC. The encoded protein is CAISETYNYGYTF.

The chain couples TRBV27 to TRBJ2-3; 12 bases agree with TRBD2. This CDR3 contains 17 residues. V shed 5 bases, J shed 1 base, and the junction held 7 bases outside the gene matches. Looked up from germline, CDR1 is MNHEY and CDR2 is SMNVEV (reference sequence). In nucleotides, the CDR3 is TGTGCCAGCAGTCCCCGGACTAGCGGGACGCGCACAGATACGCAGTATTTT. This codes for CASSPRTSGTRTDTQYF.